These T cell receptor beta chains were read from a single sample in a study of cytomegalovirus exposure and HLA in healthy donors. TCRdb's table, derived via immunoSEQ multiplex PCR, lists solely in-frame clones and lacks some. Found here are over 80,000 clones, 75% to 85% of them singletons; the top ten hold 3% to 3.5%. Sequenced material: PBMCs. All receptors come from a young man in good health and CMV-seropositive. The CDR3 runs from the conserved cysteine through the conserved F or W. The D gene is left open where the match is weak. Size tells how often a clone was seen (once, few, many) or the class of an expanded clone, and some rows leave it out.

CDR3 length: 14
J gene: TRBJ1-1
V gene: TRBV5-1
D gene: TRBD1
clone size: -
CDR3 protein: CASSMPGQYTEAFF
CDR3 DNA: TGCGCCAGCAGCATGCCGGGACAGTACACTGAAGCTTTCTTT

CDR3 length: 15
J gene: TRBJ1-4
V gene: TRBV15
D gene: TRBD1
clone size: -
CDR3 protein: CATSRERTGNEKLFF
CDR3 DNA: TGTGCCACCAGCAGAGAAAGGACAGGCAATGAAAAACTGTTTTTT

CDR3 length: 15
J gene: TRBJ2-7
V gene: TRBV27
D gene: TRBD1
clone size: -
CDR3 protein: CASGEHRGWGKEQYF
CDR3 DNA: TGTGCCAGCGGAGAACACAGGGGTTGGGGAAAGGAGCAGTACTTC

CDR3 length: 16
J gene: TRBJ2-2
V gene: TRBV7-8
D gene: TRBD2
clone size: once
CDR3 protein: CASSLGSGSWTGELFF
CDR3 DNA: TGTGCCAGCAGCTTAGGCAGCGGGAGTTGGACCGGGGAGCTGTTTTTT

CDR3 length: 14
J gene: TRBJ2-5
V gene: TRBV21-1
D gene: -
clone size: once
CDR3 protein: CASSKYRVEETQYF
CDR3 DNA: TGTGCCAGCAGCAAATACAGGGTTGAAGAGACCCAGTACTTC

CDR3 length: 17
J gene: TRBJ2-7
V gene: TRBV18
D gene: -
clone size: -
CDR3 protein: CASSPGLEGDGWYEQYF
CDR3 DNA: TGTGCCAGCTCACCAGGACTAGAGGGGGACGGGTGGTACGAGCAGTACTTC

CDR3 length: 16
J gene: TRBJ2-1
V gene: TRBV5-1
D gene: TRBD1
clone size: -
CDR3 protein: CASQLTAGTGVDEQFF
CDR3 DNA: TGCGCCAGTCAGCTCACCGCCGGGACAGGGGTAGATGAGCAGTTCTTC

CDR3 length: 16
J gene: TRBJ2-2
V gene: TRBV11-3
D gene: TRBD1
clone size: -
CDR3 protein: CASSLDGQGFTGELFF
CDR3 DNA: TGTGCCAGCAGCTTAGATGGACAGGGGTTCACCGGGGAGCTGTTTTTT

CDR3 length: 21
J gene: TRBJ2-4
V gene: TRBV9
D gene: TRBD2
clone size: -
CDR3 protein: CASSKTGTSGRGTGAKNIQYF
CDR3 DNA: TGTGCCAGCAGCAAAACCGGGACTAGCGGGAGAGGGACTGGGGCCAAAAACATTCAGTACTTC

CDR3 length: 12
J gene: TRBJ1-4
V gene: TRBV14
D gene: -
clone size: once
CDR3 protein: CASSHGGEKLFF
CDR3 DNA: TGTGCCAGCAGCCACGGGGGTGAAAAACTGTTTTTT

CDR3 length: 14
J gene: TRBJ2-1
V gene: TRBV10-3
D gene: TRBD1
clone size: -
CDR3 protein: CAISESTGVNEQFF
CDR3 DNA: TGTGCCATCAGTGAGTCGACAGGGGTAAATGAGCAGTTCTTC

CDR3 length: 16
J gene: TRBJ2-3
V gene: TRBV27
D gene: TRBD1
clone size: -
CDR3 protein: CASRHFRDRATDTQYF
CDR3 DNA: TGTGCCAGCAGACACTTTAGGGACAGGGCCACAGATACGCAGTATTTT

CDR3 length: 15
J gene: TRBJ2-1
V gene: TRBV5-1
D gene: TRBD2
clone size: once
CDR3 protein: CASSLATSGSNEQFF
CDR3 DNA: TGCGCCAGCAGCTTGGCGACTAGCGGGAGCAATGAGCAGTTCTTC

CDR3 length: 13
J gene: TRBJ2-7
V gene: TRBV4-1
D gene: -
clone size: -
CDR3 protein: CASSQVDRRQQYF
CDR3 DNA: TGCGCCAGCAGCCAAGTCGACAGGCGTCAGCAGTACTTC

CDR3 length: 14
J gene: TRBJ2-1
V gene: TRBV28
D gene: TRBD2
clone size: -
CDR3 protein: CASSWLAERNEQFF
CDR3 DNA: TGTGCCAGCAGTTGGCTAGCGGAGCGCAATGAGCAGTTCTTC

CDR3 length: 16
J gene: TRBJ2-7
V gene: TRBV4-1
D gene: -
clone size: -
CDR3 protein: CASSQENTSWSYEQYF
CDR3 DNA: TGCGCCAGCAGCCAAGAAAATACTAGTTGGTCCTACGAGCAGTACTTC

CDR3 length: 12
J gene: TRBJ2-7
V gene: TRBV2
D gene: -
clone size: -
CDR3 protein: CASNQRRYEQYF
CDR3 DNA: TGTGCCAGCAACCAGCGGAGGTACGAGCAGTACTTC

CDR3 length: 13
J gene: TRBJ1-1
V gene: TRBV7-9
D gene: -
clone size: -
CDR3 protein: CASRYFSGGEAFF
CDR3 DNA: TGTGCCAGCAGATACTTCAGCGGCGGTGAAGCTTTCTTT

CDR3 length: 12
J gene: TRBJ2-6
V gene: TRBV5-6
D gene: -
clone size: few
CDR3 protein: CASNIRGNVLTF
CDR3 DNA: TGTGCCAGCAATATTAGGGGAAACGTCCTGACTTTC

CDR3 length: 13
J gene: TRBJ2-7
V gene: TRBV7-9
D gene: TRBD1
clone size: -
CDR3 protein: CASSLGQEKTQYF
CDR3 DNA: TGTGCCAGCAGCCTGGGACAGGAGAAAACGCAGTACTTC

CDR3 length: 14
J gene: TRBJ1-2
V gene: TRBV29-1
D gene: TRBD1
clone size: -
CDR3 protein: CSVEGTGKTYGYTF
CDR3 DNA: TGCAGCGTTGAGGGGACAGGGAAGACCTATGGCTACACCTTC

CDR3 length: 12
J gene: TRBJ2-2
V gene: TRBV29-1
D gene: -
clone size: -
CDR3 protein: CSVSSETGELFF
CDR3 DNA: TGCAGCGTTTCGTCGGAGACCGGGGAGCTGTTTTTT

CDR3 length: 14
J gene: TRBJ2-3
V gene: TRBV5-1
D gene: -
clone size: -
CDR3 protein: CASSLGGATDTQYF
CDR3 DNA: TGCGCCAGCAGCTTAGGCGGGGCCACAGATACGCAGTATTTT

CDR3 length: 14
J gene: TRBJ1-4
V gene: TRBV7-9
D gene: TRBD1
clone size: -
CDR3 protein: CASSPFGQGEKLFF
CDR3 DNA: TGTGCCAGCAGCCCCTTTGGACAGGGTGAAAAACTGTTTTTT

CDR3 length: 14
J gene: TRBJ2-1
V gene: TRBV2
D gene: TRBD1
clone size: once
CDR3 protein: CASSPGQGYNEQFF
CDR3 DNA: TGTGCCAGCAGCCCAGGACAGGGTTACAATGAGCAGTTCTTC

CDR3 length: 16
J gene: TRBJ2-5
V gene: TRBV7-2
D gene: -
clone size: -
CDR3 protein: CASSFVSGGIGETQYF
CDR3 DNA: TGTGCCAGCAGCTTCGTTAGCGGAGGGATTGGGGAGACCCAGTACTTC

CDR3 length: 15
J gene: TRBJ1-4
V gene: TRBV28
D gene: -
clone size: -
CDR3 protein: CASSLPRATNEKLFF
CDR3 DNA: TGTGCCAGCAGTTTACCTCGGGCAACTAATGAAAAACTGTTTTTT

CDR3 length: 20
J gene: TRBJ1-6
V gene: TRBV6-1
D gene: -
clone size: -
CDR3 protein: CASRGPPGRPAGAYNSPLHF
CDR3 DNA: TGTGCCAGCCGTGGCCCCCCGGGACGGCCCGCGGGGGCCTATAATTCACCCCTCCACTTT

CDR3 length: 18
J gene: TRBJ1-2
V gene: TRBV7-9
D gene: TRBD1
clone size: -
CDR3 protein: CASSSPSGQGVPPYGYTF
CDR3 DNA: TGTGCCAGCAGCTCCCCTTCGGGACAGGGTGTCCCGCCCTATGGCTACACCTTC

CDR3 length: 15
J gene: TRBJ1-1
V gene: TRBV5-4
D gene: -
clone size: once
CDR3 protein: CASMGQGKTGAEAFF
CDR3 DNA: TGTGCCAGCATGGGGCAGGGGAAGACTGGGGCTGAAGCTTTCTTT

CDR3 length: 16
J gene: TRBJ1-1
V gene: TRBV19
D gene: -
clone size: -
CDR3 protein: CASSIASGGKWTEAFF
CDR3 DNA: TGTGCCAGTAGTATAGCCAGTGGAGGGAAGTGGACTGAAGCTTTCTTT

CDR3 length: 14
J gene: TRBJ2-5
V gene: TRBV25-1
D gene: TRBD2
clone size: -
CDR3 protein: CASKPPSGVGRQYF
CDR3 DNA: TGTGCCAGCAAGCCCCCCAGCGGGGTGGGTCGCCAGTACTTC

CDR3 length: 15
J gene: TRBJ1-1
V gene: TRBV5-1
D gene: -
clone size: -
CDR3 protein: CASSLGPGPETEAFF
CDR3 DNA: TGCGCCAGCAGCTTGGGCCCCGGCCCGGAGACTGAAGCTTTCTTT

CDR3 length: 14
J gene: TRBJ2-2
V gene: TRBV10-1
D gene: -
clone size: -
CDR3 protein: CASRVTSRDGELFF
CDR3 DNA: TGCGCCAGCAGGGTAACATCCAGGGACGGGGAGCTGTTTTTT

CDR3 length: 15
J gene: TRBJ2-7
V gene: TRBV6-6
D gene: TRBD1
clone size: -
CDR3 protein: CASSSDRVLSYEQYF
CDR3 DNA: TGTGCCAGCAGCTCCGACAGGGTTTTATCCTACGAGCAGTACTTC

CDR3 length: 12
J gene: TRBJ1-6
V gene: TRBV14
D gene: -
clone size: -
CDR3 protein: CASSQGAIELHF
CDR3 DNA: TGTGCCAGCAGCCAAGGGGCCATCGAGCTCCACTTT

CDR3 length: 14
J gene: TRBJ1-1
V gene: TRBV9
D gene: TRBD1
clone size: -
CDR3 protein: CASSVGQRNTEAFF
CDR3 DNA: TGTGCCAGCAGCGTGGGACAGCGGAACACTGAAGCTTTCTTT

CDR3 length: 15
J gene: TRBJ2-7
V gene: TRBV28
D gene: TRBD2
clone size: -
CDR3 protein: CASSLPPSGGVEQYF
CDR3 DNA: TGTGCCAGCAGTTTACCCCCTAGCGGGGGGGTCGAGCAGTACTTC

CDR3 length: 15
J gene: TRBJ1-1
V gene: TRBV27
D gene: TRBD1
clone size: -
CDR3 protein: CASSLSTGANTEAFF
CDR3 DNA: TGTGCCAGCAGTCTTTCGACAGGGGCGAACACTGAAGCTTTCTTT

CDR3 length: 14
J gene: TRBJ2-7
V gene: TRBV6-6
D gene: -
clone size: -
CDR3 protein: CASRLDGTKYEQYF
CDR3 DNA: TGTGCCAGCAGACTAGACGGGACAAAATACGAGCAGTACTTC

CDR3 length: 15
J gene: TRBJ2-2
V gene: TRBV6-5
D gene: -
clone size: -
CDR3 protein: CASSYSTVNTGELFF
CDR3 DNA: TGTGCCAGCAGTTACTCAACAGTAAACACCGGGGAGCTGTTTTTT

CDR3 length: 18
J gene: TRBJ2-7
V gene: TRBV2
D gene: TRBD1
clone size: -
CDR3 protein: CASSGTGDLQGGVYEQYF
CDR3 DNA: TGTGCCAGCAGTGGGACAGGGGACCTCCAGGGAGGGGTTTACGAGCAGTACTTC

CDR3 length: 16
J gene: TRBJ2-6
V gene: TRBV7-9
D gene: -
clone size: few
CDR3 protein: CASRQGPGSGANVLTF
CDR3 DNA: TGTGCCAGCAGACAGGGCCCGGGCTCTGGGGCCAACGTCCTGACTTTC

CDR3 length: 16
J gene: TRBJ2-3
V gene: TRBV27
D gene: -
clone size: -
CDR3 protein: CASSLRWAGSTDTQYF
CDR3 DNA: TGTGCCAGCAGTTTACGTTGGGCAGGGAGCACAGATACGCAGTATTTT

CDR3 length: 11
J gene: TRBJ2-7
V gene: TRBV29-1
D gene: -
clone size: -
CDR3 protein: CAGAGNYEQYF
CDR3 DNA: TGCGCAGGCGCAGGGAACTACGAGCAGTACTTC

CDR3 length: 15
J gene: TRBJ2-3
V gene: TRBV9
D gene: TRBD2
clone size: -
CDR3 protein: CASSATSGSTDTQYF
CDR3 DNA: TGTGCCAGCAGTGCTACTAGCGGGAGTACAGATACGCAGTATTTT